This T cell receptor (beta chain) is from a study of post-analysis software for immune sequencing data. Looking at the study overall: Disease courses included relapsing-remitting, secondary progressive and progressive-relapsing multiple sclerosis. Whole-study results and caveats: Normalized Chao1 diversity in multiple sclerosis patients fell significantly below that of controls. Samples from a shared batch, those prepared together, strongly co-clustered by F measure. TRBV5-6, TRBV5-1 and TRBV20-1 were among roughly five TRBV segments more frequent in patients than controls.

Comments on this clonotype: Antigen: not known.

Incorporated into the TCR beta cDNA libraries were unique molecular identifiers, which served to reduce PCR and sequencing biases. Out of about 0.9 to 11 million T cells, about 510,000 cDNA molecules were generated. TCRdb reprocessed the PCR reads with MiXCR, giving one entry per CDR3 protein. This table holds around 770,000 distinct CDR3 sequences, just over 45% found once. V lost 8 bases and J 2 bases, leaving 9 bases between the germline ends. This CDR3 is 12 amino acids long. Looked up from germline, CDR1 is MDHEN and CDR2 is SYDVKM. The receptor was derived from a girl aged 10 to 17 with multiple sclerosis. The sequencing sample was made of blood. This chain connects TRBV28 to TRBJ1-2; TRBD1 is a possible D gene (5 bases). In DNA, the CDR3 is TGTGCCAGCTGGGGGTTCAACTATGGCTACACCTTC. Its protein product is CASWGFNYGYTF.